The 5 T cell receptor beta chains below come from one sample, sequenced in a study of cytomegalovirus exposure and HLA in healthy donors. The primer mix had 60 Vbeta and 13 Jbeta primers. Clones were read by immunoSEQ multiplex PCR, and TCRdb kept only the in-frame ones, dropping some. The table lists around 100,000 clones, around four fifths of them singletons. Input material: PBMCs. The receptors stem from a woman aged 40 to 50 in good health and CMV-seronegative.

About this clone itself: Relative to the germline gene, one junction end is altered; a read error may explain this. This sequence joins TRBV7-9 and TRBJ1-4; D is perhaps TRBD1 (6 bases). Germline CDR1 reads SEHNR; CDR2 reads FQNEAQ (reference sequence). The CDR3 is 16 residues long. The CDR3 region has the DNA TGTTCCAGCAGCTCATCTTACGCTGGGGGCGGGGAAAAACTGTTTTTT. This codes for CSSSSSYAGGGEKLFF.

This clone was found once. J is TRBJ1-2 and V is TRBV28, with D tentatively TRBD1 (5 bases). This CDR3 spans 13 amino acids. V shed 3 bases and J shed 8 bases, with 13 bases lying between them. Germline V gene sequence: CDR1 MDHEN, CDR2 SYDVKM. CDR3 residues: CASSFVRAGGYTF. The CDR3 DNA is TGTGCCAGCAGTTTCGTCAGGGCCGGGGGCTACACCTTC.

In its sample, this clone was seen a few times. The chain is built from TRBV6-1 and TRBJ2-6; TRBD1 matches 8 bases. The CDR3 is 19 amino acids. From germline, CDR1 is MNHNS and CDR2 SASEGT. Germline trimming cut 3 bases from V and 2 bases from J; bases unmatched to any gene: 12. CDR3 DNA sequence: TGTGCCAGCAGTGACCTACAGGGGGTGGGCTTAGCTGGGGCCAACGTCCTGACTTTC. Translated: CASSDLQGVGLAGANVLTF.

The V gene is TRBV7-2, the J gene TRBJ2-5; 7 positions agree with TRBD2. The DNA end lines up better with TRBJ2-7; the J call may be wrong. The CDR3 contains 14 residues. CDR1 is SGHTA, CDR2 FQGNSA, per germline. This CDR3 is CASSRTSVSYEQYF. The CDR3 DNA is TGTGCCAGCAGCCGAACTAGCGTCTCCTACGAGCAGTACTTC.

This clone was picked up a small number of times. V gene TRBV5-6 combines with J gene TRBJ2-3, with D possibly TRBD1 on 6 matching bases. Trimming took off 3 bases at V and 4 bases at J, with 12 bases between the two ends. CDR1 is SGHDT and CDR2 is YYEEEE in the germline V gene. This CDR3 spans 14 amino acids. The chain's CDR3 is CASSWTVAPDTQYF. The CDR3 DNA reads as TGTGCCAGCAGCTGGACAGTTGCTCCAGATACGCAGTATTTT.